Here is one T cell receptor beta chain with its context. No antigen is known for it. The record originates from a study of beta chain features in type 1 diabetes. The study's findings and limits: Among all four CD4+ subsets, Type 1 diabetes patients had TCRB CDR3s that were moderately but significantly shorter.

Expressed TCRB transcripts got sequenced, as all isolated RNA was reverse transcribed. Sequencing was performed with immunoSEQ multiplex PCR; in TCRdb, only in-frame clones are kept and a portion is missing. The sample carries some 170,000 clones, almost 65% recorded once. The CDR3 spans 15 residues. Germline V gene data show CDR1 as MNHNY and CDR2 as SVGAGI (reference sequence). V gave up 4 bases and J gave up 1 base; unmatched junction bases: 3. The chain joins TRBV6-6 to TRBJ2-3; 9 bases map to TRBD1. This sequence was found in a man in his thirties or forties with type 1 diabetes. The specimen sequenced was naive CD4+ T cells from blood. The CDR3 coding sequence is TGTGCCAGCAGTTCGGACAGGGGAGGCACAGATACGCAGTATTTT. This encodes CASSSDRGGTDTQYF.